The 22 T cell receptor beta chains presented below share a single source sample, sequenced in a study of tumor-infiltrating lymphocytes in glioblastoma multiforme. Multiple V-beta primers and a C-beta primer amplified TCRB from RNA. MiXCR was run by TCRdb on the multiplex PCR reads, yielding one entry per CDR3 protein. Among some 8,000 distinct CDR3 sequences listed, about 70% were seen once. Sequencing used brain tumor tissue. The receptors were sampled from a male donor with glioblastoma.

Comment on this clonotype: Given the absence of the conserved phenylalanine or tryptophan at the CDR3 end, a read error is likely. The genes are TRBV11-2 and TRBJ2-5; TRBD1 matches at 12 bases. Per the germline V gene, CDR1 is SGHAT and CDR2 is FQNNGV. The CDR3 contains 16 residues. V was clipped by 6 bases and J by 5 bases; unmatched bases: 10. This CDR3 is CASSLPGQGAMETQYL. The CDR3 DNA reads as TGTGCCAGCAGTCTCCCGGGACAGGGGGCAATGGAGACCCAGTACTTA.

This sequence joins TRBV11-2 and TRBJ2-7; unclear D gene. V was clipped by 5 bases and J by 5 bases, with 13 bases between them. The CDR3 has 13 residues. From germline, CDR1 is SGHAT and CDR2 FQNNGV. CDR3 loop: CASSPHVTHEQYF. For the CDR3, the DNA is TGTGCCAGCAGCCCGCATGTTACCCACGAGCAGTACTTC. The full variable domain, with the rest looked up from reference TRBV11-2 and TRBJ2-7, is EAGVAQSPRYKIIEKRQSVAFWCNPISGHATLYWYQQILGQGPKLLIQFQNNGVVDDSQLPKDRFSAERLKGVDSTLKIQPAKLEDSAVYLCASSPHVTHEQYFGPGTRLTVT.

About this clonotype: A read error may produce the germline difference seen at one junction end. This chain connects TRBV5-1 to TRBJ2-1; D is uncertain. Germline V gives CDR1 SGHRS, CDR2 YFSETQ. The CDR3 length is 15 residues. The CDR3 nucleotides read TGCGCCTGCAGCTTGGCGGTTGCCTCCCACAATGAGCAGTTCTTC. Translated: CACSLAVASHNEQFF.

As concerns this clonotype: The junction and the germline gene differ at one end; a read error may be behind it. The chain uses TRBV30 and TRBJ2-6, with D possibly TRBD1 on 6 matching bases. The CDR3 runs to 14 residues. Germline CDR1 GTSNPN, CDR2 SVGIG (reference sequence). CDR3 nucleotides: TGTGCCTGTACAGGATGCTCAGGGGCCAACGTCATGACTTTC. As protein: CACTGCSGANVMTF.

This clonotype was detected only once. The J gene is TRBJ2-7, the V gene TRBV6-6, with D hard to call. Trimming cost V 3 bases and J 0 bases, with 9 bases left between them. Germline V gives CDR1 MNHNY, CDR2 SVGAGI (reference sequence). The CDR3 covers 14 residues. DNA of the CDR3: TGTGCCAGCAGTTATGGCACAGCCTCCTACGAGCAGTACTTC. It codes for CASSYGTASYEQYF.

The chain carries TRBV29-1 and TRBJ1-1, with 7 bases fitting TRBD1. This CDR3 comprises 13 residues. J lost 5 bases, V lost 4 bases, and 7 bases had no gene match. Germline V CDR1 and CDR2: SQVTM, ANQGSEA. The CDR3 reads CSVAANRGTEAFF. CDR3 DNA sequence: TGCAGCGTTGCGGCGAACAGGGGAACTGAAGCTTTCTTT.

There are a few counts of this clonotype. The rearrangement uses TRBV7-9 and TRBJ2-3; D remains unclear. Germline V gives CDR1 SEHNR, CDR2 FQNEAQ (reference sequence). The V end was cut by 9 bases, the J end by 3 bases, with 22 bases between. The CDR3 is 16 residues long. CDR3 bases: TGTGCCAGTAGCATACCCGAATCGTCAGAGACAGATACGCAGTATTTT. This translates into CASSIPESSETDTQYF.

The table lists this clonotype with a few counts. This could be a read error, since a much larger clone is one nucleotide away. This CDR3 fails to terminate in the conserved phenylalanine or tryptophan, so it likely reflects a read error. The chain couples TRBV7-9 to TRBJ1-6, with a weak D call TRBD1 (5 bases). The germline V and J ends were trimmed by 4 bases and 10 bases, with 17 bases remaining between them. This CDR3 contains 15 residues. The V gene's germline CDR1 is SEHNR and CDR2 FQNEAQ (reference sequence). Here the CDR3 DNA reads TGTGCCAGCAGCTCACTACCGGGACTGCGATCACCCCTCCACATT. Translated: CASSSLPGLRSPLHI.

This clonotype was picked up a small number of times. CDR3 coding DNA: TGTGCCAGCAGCTTACGGTCCGGGGAGCTGAACACCATATATTTT. Translated: CASSLRSGELNTIYF. The genes are TRBV11-3 and TRBJ1-3; D is unresolved. Trimming left V 2 bases short and J 7 bases short, with 15 bases between. This CDR3 contains 15 residues. CDR1 and CDR2 (germline): SGHNT, YENEEA.

Regarding this clonotype: Because it lacks the conserved phenylalanine or tryptophan at the end, this CDR3 is likely a read error. This chain connects TRBV11-1 to TRBJ2-2; TRBD1 might be the D (6 bases). The CDR3 runs to 11 residues. Germline CDR1 is SGHAT and CDR2 is FQDESV (reference sequence). The CDR3 coding sequence is TGTGCCAGCTGGGACAACGGGAAGCTGTTTCTT. Its protein product is CASWDNGKLFL.

The chain employs TRBV11-2 and TRBJ1-1, with D possibly matching TRBD1 (6 bases). Germline CDR1 reads SGHAT; CDR2 reads FQNNGV. Trimming removed 7 bases from V and 5 bases from J, with 20 bases in between. The CDR3 runs 15 residues. CDR3 bases: TGTGCCAGCATTCCTTGGGGGGGGCATGGGACTGAAGCTTTCTTT. As protein: CASIPWGGHGTEAFF.

The chain recombines TRBV10-3 with TRBJ1-1; a possible D gene is TRBD1 (5 bases). Trimming left V 6 bases short and J 11 bases short, with 16 bases between. CDR3 length equals 12 residues. The germline V gene encodes CDR1 ENHRY and CDR2 SYGVKD. The chain's CDR3 is CAIRGGGTQAFF. The CDR3 nucleotides are TGTGCCATCAGGGGGGGAGGGACCCAGGCTTTCTTT.

This rearrangement joins TRBV12-3 or TRBV12-4 to TRBJ1-6; D gene unclear. The CDR3 covers 13 residues. The V gene lost 1 base and the J gene lost 8 bases, with 6 bases spanning the gap. Here the CDR3 reads CASSLVGDSPLHF. The CDR3 nucleotides are TGTGCCAGCAGTTTAGTGGGTGATTCACCCCTCCACTTT.

With regard to this clonotype: At one boundary the junction diverges from the germline segment, which might be a read error. This chain uses TRBV6-5 with TRBJ2-1; D may correspond to TRBD1 or TRBD2 (6 bases each). The CDR3 length is 15 residues. Germline V gene lookup returns CDR1 MNHEY and CDR2 SVGAGI. The CDR3 nucleotides read TGTGCCAGCAGTTACGAGGGGGGCTTTATCAATGAGCAGTTCTTT. As protein: CASSYEGGFINEQFF.

A remark on this clonotype: Because it lacks the conserved phenylalanine or tryptophan at the end, this CDR3 is likely a read error. The DNA of the CDR3 is TGCGCCATCAGCCAAGATAGGAGACAGGGGATTAATTCACCGCTCCACATT. Encoded protein: CAISQDRRQGINSPLHI. The chain couples TRBV4-1 to TRBJ1-6; 8 nucleotides line up with TRBD1. The CDR3 contains 17 residues. The germline gives CDR1 MGHRA, CDR2 YSYEKL.

The chain couples TRBV29-1 to TRBJ2-1, with TRBD2 matching over 8 bases. The ends lost 0 bases at V and 6 bases at J; junction bases unmatched: 4. Germline V gene lookup returns CDR1 SQVTM and CDR2 ANQGSEA. The CDR3 spans 14 residues. The CDR3 region is CSVEEVAGLNEQFF. The CDR3 DNA reads TGCAGCGTTGAAGAAGTAGCGGGACTCAATGAGCAGTTCTTC.

Details on this clonotype: At one end, the junction sequence differs from germline, possibly due to a read error. The genes are TRBV11-2 and TRBJ2-5; D is unclear. This CDR3 has 15 amino acids. The germline gives CDR1 SGHAT, CDR2 FQNNGV. The CDR3 sequence is CASSLGVVLQETQYF. DNA for the CDR3: TGTGCCAGCAGTTTAGGAGTGGTCTTGCAAGAGACCCAGTACTTC.

This chain links TRBV6-1 with TRBJ2-7; D gene uncertain. CDR1 and CDR2 from the germline V gene are MNHNS and SASEGT. CDR3 length: 12 amino acids. Deletions cut 8 bases from V and 4 bases from J, with 12 bases between. The CDR3 region has the DNA TGTGCCAGCCTTCAGCCAATGTACGAGCAGTACTTC. As protein: CASLQPMYEQYF.

This chain connects TRBV6-5 to TRBJ2-3; D is perhaps TRBD2 (6 bases). Germline V CDR1 and CDR2: MNHEY, SVGAGI. The CDR3 consists of 16 residues. The V and J ends lost 4 bases and 1 base respectively, with 15 bases between them. The CDR3 sequence: CASSFQVSGGTDTQYF. In nucleotides, the CDR3 is TGTGCCAGCAGTTTCCAAGTTAGCGGAGGCACAGATACGCAGTATTTT.

This clonotype was counted a single time. Here the CDR3 omits its conserved ending phenylalanine or tryptophan, so a read error is the likely source. V gene TRBV10-3 combines with J gene TRBJ2-3; the D is unclear. V lost 0 bases, J lost 5 bases, and 3 bases lay in between. From germline, CDR1 is ENHRY and CDR2 SYGVKD. The CDR3 has 12 amino acids. CDR3 region: CAISESGDTQYI. The CDR3 DNA follows: TGTGCCATCAGTGAGTCGGGAGATACGCAGTATATT.

To note about this clonotype: The junction and the germline gene differ at one end; a read error may be behind it. V is TRBV20-1 and J is TRBJ2-7; 7 bases align to TRBD1. From germline, CDR1 is DFQATT and CDR2 SNEGSKA (reference sequence). The CDR3 is 16 residues long. CDR3 region: CNASERGQGVWGEQYF. CDR3 sequence (DNA): TGCAATGCTTCTGAAAGGGGGCAAGGCGTATGGGGGGAGCAGTACTTC.

Concerning this clonotype: The CDR3 ends on some other residue instead of the conserved phenylalanine or tryptophan, so this is likely a read error. The DNA is omitted, as the CDR3 cannot be located on it reliably, and the CDR3 follows TCRdb's listing. The V gene is TRBV20-1, the J gene TRBJ2-3; the table's D call of TRBD1 was not tested on the DNA. The CDR3 sequence runs 15 residues, both termini included. Germline CDR1 DFQATT, CDR2 SNEGSKA (reference sequence). The CDR3 is CSALRTGTTLNTQYS.